The source of this T cell receptor beta chain is a study of T cells after yellow fever vaccination. TCRdb re-called the 5' RACE reads with MiXCR, one entry per CDR3 protein. Here the sample spans 150,000 to 200,000 distinct CDR3 sequences, 5.5% to 7.5% being singletons. Whole-study findings and limits: The secondary T-cell response peaked on day 5, not day 15, but was weaker.

This clonotype showed up just a few times. The antigen remains unidentified. The CDR3 totals 16 residues. CDR1 is MNHNS, CDR2 SASEGT, per germline. The V end lost 0 bases, the J end lost 11 bases, and 20 bases lay between the germline ends. This specimen was CD4+ T cells sorted from PBMCs, taken on the day of the first yellow fever vaccination. The chain uses TRBV6-1 and TRBJ2-1; the D gene is possibly TRBD2 (6 bases). The sequence was collected from a man aged 18 to 30 who received the YFV17D yellow fever vaccine. In DNA, the CDR3 is TGTGCCAGCAGTGAAGCCCAACGGGGGAGGCCGCCTAAGCAGTTCTTC. Encoded protein: CASSEAQRGRPPKQFF.